The 22 T cell receptor beta chains presented below share a single source sample, sequenced in a study of T cell responses to AZD1222 COVID-19 vaccine. The protocol was immunoSEQ multiplex PCR, while the TCRdb copy is restricted to in-frame clones and leaves out a portion. The sample shows under 85,000 clones, roughly 90% of them seen only once. Here the sequenced sample was peripheral blood, taken on day 0 of MenACWY control vaccination. Receptors were obtained from an adult in good health.

The chain carries TRBV27 and TRBJ1-1; D not certain. The CDR3 extends over 14 amino acids. V lost 8 bases and J lost 1, with 14 bases in between. Germline-derived CDR1 and CDR2 are MNHEY and SMNVEV (reference sequence). The CDR3 DNA is TGTGCCAGCCAGGCGAGCACCAGGAACACTGAAGCTTTCTTT. It translates to CASQASTRNTEAFF.

The rearrangement joins TRBV2 to TRBJ1-1; D not certain. The germline V gene encodes CDR1 SNHLY and CDR2 FYNNEI. V gave up 2 bases and J gave up 1 base, with 5 bases separating them. The CDR3 consists of 13 residues. The CDR3 region is CASSEQRNTEAFF. DNA for the CDR3: TGTGCCAGCAGTGAACAGAGGAACACTGAAGCTTTCTTT.

The rearrangement joins TRBV28 to TRBJ1-4; D ambiguous. Deletions cut 6 bases from V and 3 bases from J, with 11 bases between. The CDR3 consists of 14 residues. Germline V gene sequence: CDR1 MDHEN, CDR2 SYDVKM. CDR3 sequence (DNA): TGTGCCAGCAGCCCCGGGTGGTCTAATGAAAAACTGTTTTTT. Protein sequence: CASSPGWSNEKLFF.

This rearrangement joins TRBV5-8 to TRBJ2-7, with D maybe TRBD1 (6 bases). Germline CDR1 is SGHTS and CDR2 is YDEGEE. V was trimmed by 3 bases and J by 3 bases, leaving 13 bases between them. CDR3 length equals 14 residues. The CDR3 DNA is TGTGCCAGCAGCTACAGGGTAAATGACTACGAGCAGTACTTC. Translating gives CASSYRVNDYEQYF.

The chain carries TRBV5-1 and TRBJ1-1, with TRBD1 matching 7 bases. The V segment lost 5 bases and the J segment 8 bases; nucleotides outside the gene matches: 6. In germline, CDR1 is SGHRS, CDR2 YFSETQ. This CDR3 has 12 amino acids. The CDR3 protein is CASRLGQREAFF. The DNA for the CDR3 is TGCGCCAGCAGGCTGGGACAGCGGGAAGCTTTCTTT.

This clone showed up just once. The V call is TRBV19, the J call TRBJ2-1, with D tentatively TRBD2 (6 bases). The CDR3 totals 15 residues. V gave up 2 bases and J gave up 5 bases, with 13 bases separating them. The germline gives CDR1 LNHDA, CDR2 SQIVND (reference sequence). This chain's CDR3 is CASSITGLSNNEQFF. The CDR3 DNA is TGTGCCAGTAGTATAACGGGACTGTCTAACAATGAGCAGTTCTTC.

The V call is TRBV30, the J call TRBJ1-1; D may be TRBD1 (6 bases). The CDR3 spans 15 residues. Germline V gene lookup returns CDR1 GTSNPN and CDR2 SVGIG (reference sequence). The V gene lost 3 bases and the J gene lost 4 bases, with 18 bases spanning the gap. Written as DNA, the CDR3 is TGTGCCTGGAGCCCAACCCGGGGGGGGGCCACTGAAGCTTTCTTT. Translating gives CAWSPTRGGATEAFF.

This clone was seen a handful of times. The rearrangement uses TRBV21-1 and TRBJ1-1; TRBD1 was called by the table and not checked on the DNA. TRBV21-1 is described as a pseudogene. The CDR3 sequence is 13 residues long. This CDR3 is CASSTTGNTEAFF. DNA for the CDR3: TGTGCCAGCAGCACCACAGGGAACACTGAAGCTTTCTTT.

The chain has TRBV13 and TRBJ1-2, with TRBD1 matching over 7 bases. The germline V gene encodes CDR1 PRHDT and CDR2 FYEKMQ (reference sequence). The CDR3 extends over 17 amino acids. V dropped 5 bases and J dropped 4; count of bases not matched to a gene: 16. The CDR3 sequence: CASSQPLPDRRSYGYTF. The CDR3 DNA reads TGTGCCAGCAGCCAACCGCTACCGGACAGGCGGTCCTATGGCTACACCTTC.

The V and J genes are TRBV4-1 and TRBJ1-5; D gene unclear. The germline V gene has CDR1 MGHRA and CDR2 YSYEKL. CDR3 length: 13 amino acids. Trimming stripped 2 bases from V and 4 bases from J, with 6 bases between. CDR3 sequence: CASSQSGNQPQHF. The CDR3 DNA sequence: TGCGCCAGCAGCCAATCGGGGAATCAGCCCCAGCATTTT.

This chain joins TRBV6-6 and TRBJ1-5; D is unresolved. V shed 7 bases and J shed 3 bases, with 7 bases lying between them. The length of the CDR3 is 12 residues. CDR1 and CDR2 (germline): MNHNY, SVGAGI (reference sequence). The CDR3 nucleotides are TGTGCCAGCACAATGATCAATCAGCCCCAGCATTTT. It specifies CASTMINQPQHF.

The chain employs TRBV5-4 and TRBJ1-2; TRBD1 agrees at 9 bases. Trimming took 0 bases from V and 1 from J; bases not matched to a gene: 1. Germline CDR1 and CDR2: SGHNT and YYREEE (reference sequence). The CDR3 length is 15 residues. CDR3 residues: CASSLGQGDNYGYTF. Written as DNA, the CDR3 is TGTGCCAGCAGCTTGGGACAGGGGGATAACTATGGCTACACCTTC.

The V call is TRBV6-5, the J call TRBJ2-2; 9 nucleotides match TRBD1. Germline V gives CDR1 MNHEY, CDR2 SVGAGI. The CDR3 sequence is 14 residues long. J was trimmed by 4 bases and V by 6 bases; bases with no gene match: 3. DNA for the CDR3: TGTGCCAGCAGCCCGACAGGGGGCACCGGGGAGCTGTTTTTT. It is translated as CASSPTGGTGELFF.

CDR3 protein: CASSTQGNQETQYF. The CDR3 DNA follows: TGTGCCAGCAGTACCCAGGGGAATCAAGAGACCCAGTACTTC. The chain uses TRBV2 and TRBJ2-5, with TRBD1 as a possible D gene (6 bases). The CDR3 is made up of 14 amino acids. CDR1 and CDR2 from the germline V gene are SNHLY and FYNNEI. V lost 5 bases to trimming and J lost 2 bases, with 12 bases between them.

The V gene is TRBV9, the J gene TRBJ2-3; D is perhaps TRBD1 or TRBD2 (5 bases each). V lost 4 bases and J lost 1, with 10 bases in between. CDR1 is SGDLS and CDR2 is YYNGEE in the germline V gene. This CDR3 spans 14 amino acids. The CDR3 DNA follows: TGTGCCAGCAGCCCCCTGGGGGGCACAGATACGCAGTATTTT. Amino acid sequence: CASSPLGGTDTQYF.

The chain is built from TRBV7-6 and TRBJ1-2; D not resolved. V was trimmed by 5 bases and J by 4 bases, leaving 11 bases between them. The length of the CDR3 is 13 residues. CDR1 SGHVS and CDR2 FNYEAQ come from the germline V gene. The CDR3 DNA is TGTGCCAGCAGCCCGCCGGGAACCTATGGCTACACCTTC. Amino acid sequence: CASSPPGTYGYTF. The complete variable domain, with remaining parts taken from reference TRBV7-6 and TRBJ1-2, reads GAGVSQSPRYKVTKRGQDVALRCDPISGHVSLYWYRQALGQGPEFLTYFNYEAQQDKSGLPNDRFSAERPEGSISTLTIQRTEQRDSAMYRCASSPPGTYGYTFGSGTRLTVV.

This chain connects TRBV9 to TRBJ2-2; 7 bases align to TRBD2. The V gene end was trimmed by 4 bases and the J gene end by 4 bases; junction bases not matched to a gene: 1. The CDR3 extends over 13 amino acids. Germline lookup yields CDR1 SGDLS and CDR2 YYNGEE. CDR3 sequence (DNA): TGTGCCAGCAGCCGCGGGAGCACCGGGGAGCTGTTTTTT. Translated: CASSRGSTGELFF.

The genes are TRBV3-1 (or the pseudogene TRBV3-2) and TRBJ2-7; TRBD1 agrees at 10 bases. Germline V gene lookup returns CDR1 LGHDT and CDR2 YNNKEL (reference sequence). The CDR3 consists of 13 residues. The V and J ends lost 1 base and 7 bases, in that order; junction bases with no gene match: 1. Here the CDR3 reads CASSQGTGGEQYF. In DNA, the CDR3 is TGTGCCAGCAGCCAAGGGACAGGGGGGGAGCAGTACTTC.

The rearrangement joins TRBV5-1 to TRBJ2-1; TRBD2 agrees at 10 bases. Germline V gene lookup returns CDR1 SGHRS and CDR2 YFSETQ. The V and J ends lost 4 bases and 3 bases, in that order; junction bases with no gene match: 4. This CDR3 spans 15 amino acids. The CDR3 DNA is TGCGCCAGCAGCGCAGCGGGGGGGAGCTACAATGAGCAGTTCTTC. Translated, it gives CASSAAGGSYNEQFF.

The chain has TRBV2 and TRBJ2-1, with 8 bases aligning to TRBD2. V trimming: 9 bases; J trimming: 9 bases; junction bases outside the gene matches: 10. The CDR3 covers 13 residues. Germline-derived CDR1 and CDR2 are SNHLY and FYNNEI. The CDR3 DNA reads TGTGCCAGTCTAGCGGGCTTCGCCGGTGAGCAGTTCTTC. Its translation is CASLAGFAGEQFF.

This clone has a single count. V usage is TRBV5-4 and J usage is TRBJ1-1, with 9 bases that match TRBD1. CDR1 is SGHNT and CDR2 is YYREEE in the germline V gene (reference sequence). The CDR3 sequence is 14 residues long. J gave up 1 base and V 3 bases, and 1 base lay outside the gene matches. The CDR3, as DNA: TGTGCCAGCAGCTGGGGACAGGGGAACACTGAAGCTTTCTTT. Protein product: CASSWGQGNTEAFF.

The table lists this clone with a count of one. The rearrangement uses TRBV11-2 and TRBJ1-1; tentatively, D is TRBD1 (5 bases). The CDR3 covers 14 residues. The germline gives CDR1 SGHAT, CDR2 FQNNGV. V lost 3 bases, J lost 6 bases, and 14 bases lay in between. In DNA, the CDR3 is TGTGCCAGCAGCTTGGCTCGGGGGTACGCTGAAGCTTTCTTT. It encodes CASSLARGYAEAFF.